Listed below are T cell receptor beta chains from one sample, sequenced in a study of T cell repertoires and HLA-DP antigens. TCRdb's copy holds only in-frame clones and misses some; the assay was immunoSEQ multiplex PCR. The sample includes about 73,000 clones, around 77% of them seen just once. No antigen is known for these receptors. Sequenced input: CD4+ T cells from PBMCs. The receptors derive from a man between 60 and 70 years old in good health and CMV-seronegative. CDR3s include the opening cysteine and the closing phenylalanine or tryptophan. D genes are given only for firm matches. Size values are once, few and many counts, or a class for expanded clones, and some rows have none.

V	J	D	size	DNA	CDR3
TRBV11-2	TRBJ2-6	NA	NA	TGTGCCAGCAGCTTAGCGGCGGGGGCAGCTGGGGCCAACGTCCTGACTTTC	CASSLAAGAAGANVLTF
TRBV5-1	TRBJ1-1	TRBD1	NA	TGCGCCAGCAGCCCAGACATGGGGACAGGGAACACTGAAGCTTTCTTT	CASSPDMGTGNTEAFF
TRBV2	TRBJ2-2	TRBD2	NA	TGTGCCAGCAGAGGCCGACTAGCGGGGGGGATGTCCACCGGGGAGCTGTTTTTT	CASRGRLAGGMSTGELFF
TRBV4-2	TRBJ1-4	NA	NA	TGTGCCAGCAGCCCGCACAAGGATGAAAAACTGTTTTTT	CASSPHKDEKLFF
TRBV19	TRBJ1-5	NA	NA	TGTGCCAGTAGTGAGGGGAGAATTCAGCCCCAGCATTTT	CASSEGRIQPQHF
TRBV9	TRBJ2-3	NA	NA	TGTGCCAGCAGCGCTTATCAGGGTCGCAGCACAGATACGCAGTATTTT	CASSAYQGRSTDTQYF
TRBV5-4	TRBJ2-2	NA	NA	TGTGCCAGCAGCAGACAGAGGAGCACCGGGGAGCTGTTTTTT	CASSRQRSTGELFF
TRBV18	TRBJ1-3	NA	NA	TGTGCCAGCTCAGGGCTTGGAAACACCATATATTTT	CASSGLGNTIYF
TRBV7-7	TRBJ2-3	NA	NA	TGTGCCAGCAGCTCGGGCGGCACAGATACGCAGTATTTT	CASSSGGTDTQYF
TRBV29-1	TRBJ1-2	TRBD1	NA	TGCAGCGTTGAAGATTCCGGGGAGACAGGGGGATTCCGTTATAACTATGGCTACACCTTC	CSVEDSGETGGFRYNYGYTF
TRBV7-2	TRBJ2-5	NA	NA	TGTGCCAGCAGCTTAGGGGGGGAAAGGACCCAGTACTTC	CASSLGGERTQYF
TRBV7-2	TRBJ2-1	TRBD1	NA	TGTGCCAGCAGCTTAACCGGGACAGCATACAATGAGCAGTTCTTC	CASSLTGTAYNEQFF
TRBV11-2	TRBJ2-2	NA	NA	TGTGCCAGCAGCTTAGAGCGGGAGAACACCGGGGAGCTGTTTTTT	CASSLERENTGELFF
TRBV30	TRBJ2-3	TRBD1	few	TGTGCCGGCGACAGGGGCGAGACAGATACGCAGTATTTT	CAGDRGETDTQYF
TRBV27	TRBJ1-4	NA	NA	TGTGCCAGCAGTTCGTCCCAGGGGATTGAAAAACTGTTTTTT	CASSSSQGIEKLFF
TRBV6-1	TRBJ2-7	TRBD1	NA	TGTGCCAGCAGTGAGGGAAACAGGGGGTACGAGCAGTACTTC	CASSEGNRGYEQYF
TRBV19	TRBJ1-3	TRBD1	few	TGTGCCAGTAGTGCTGACAGGGCCGGCGGAAACACCATATATTTT	CASSADRAGGNTIYF
TRBV6-5	TRBJ1-1	TRBD1	NA	TGTGCCAGCAGGCGAACAGGGGGAACTGAAGCTTTCTTT	CASRRTGGTEAFF
TRBV7-2	TRBJ1-4	TRBD1	NA	TGTGCCAGCAGGTCGGACAGGAGTAATGAAAAACTGTTTTTT	CASRSDRSNEKLFF
TRBV7-3	TRBJ2-1	NA	NA	TGTGCCAGCAGCTTGGATTCCAATGAGCAGTTCTTC	CASSLDSNEQFF
TRBV7-9	TRBJ2-3	NA	once	TGTGCCAGCAGCTTGAGGGGGGAGGCTGGGAGCACAGATACGCAGTATTTT	CASSLRGEAGSTDTQYF
TRBV30	TRBJ1-3	NA	once	TGTGCCTGGAGTGTAGGGTTCTACAGGTCCTCTGGAAACACCATATATTTT	CAWSVGFYRSSGNTIYF
TRBV7-9	TRBJ2-3	NA	NA	TGTGCCAGCAGCTGGAGCGGCGATACGCAGTATTTT	CASSWSGDTQYF
TRBV10-3	TRBJ2-2	NA	NA	TGTGCCATCAGTGAGGTACGGGGCACCGGGGAGCTGTTTTTT	CAISEVRGTGELFF
TRBV7-9	TRBJ1-1	NA	NA	TGTGCCAGCAGCGTGGCCTGGGGCACTGAAGCTTTCTTT	CASSVAWGTEAFF
TRBV7-2	TRBJ1-5	TRBD1	NA	TGTGCCAGCAGCCCAGGACAGGGGGGGAATCAGCCCCAGCATTTT	CASSPGQGGNQPQHF
TRBV7-2	TRBJ2-1	NA	NA	TGTGCCAGCAGCCTAGTCGATGAGCAGTTCTTC	CASSLVDEQFF